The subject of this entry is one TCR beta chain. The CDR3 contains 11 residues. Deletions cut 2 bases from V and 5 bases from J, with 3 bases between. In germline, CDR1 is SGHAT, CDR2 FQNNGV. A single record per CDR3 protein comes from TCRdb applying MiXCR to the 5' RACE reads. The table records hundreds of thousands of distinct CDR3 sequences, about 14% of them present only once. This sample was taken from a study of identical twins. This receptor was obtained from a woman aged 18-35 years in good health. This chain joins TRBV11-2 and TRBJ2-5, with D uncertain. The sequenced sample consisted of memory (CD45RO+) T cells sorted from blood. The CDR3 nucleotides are TGTGCCAGCAGCTTACATGAGACCCAGTACTTC. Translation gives CASSLHETQYF.